Following are 4 T cell receptor beta chains from one sample sequenced in a study of cytomegalovirus exposure and HLA in healthy donors. Vbeta (60) and Jbeta (13) primers were used in the PCR. Only in-frame clones appear in the TCRdb table, and some are missing; sequencing was by immunoSEQ multiplex PCR. The sample consists of more than 150,000 clones, around 79% of them appearing once. The sequenced material came from PBMCs. Receptor source: a man aged 50-60 years in good health and CMV-seropositive.

Points on this clone: A read error may produce the germline difference seen at one junction end. Other nucleotide sequences in the sample specify the same CDR3. The J gene is TRBJ1-2, the V gene TRBV4-1, with D tentatively TRBD1 (5 bases). Looked up from germline, CDR1 is MGHRA and CDR2 is YSYEKL. This CDR3 comprises 16 residues. CDR3 nucleotides: TGCGCCAGCAGCCACCAGAAACCTGGCGGGGCTAATGGCTACACCTTT. Translating gives CASSHQKPGGANGYTF.

The table lists this clone with a few counts. Its ends do not fully match the called genes, so a read error is possible. V is TRBV13 and J is TRBJ1-6; TRBD1 matches at 11 bases. The length of the CDR3 is 15 residues. Germline V gene data show CDR1 as PRHDT and CDR2 as FYEKMQ (reference sequence). The CDR3 DNA reads TGTGCCAGCAGCCTAGGACAGGGGGCTAATTCACCCCTCCACTTT. Translation gives CASSLGQGANSPLHF.

V is TRBV2 and J is TRBJ2-5; 8 nucleotides agree with TRBD2. V trimming: 6 bases; J trimming: 1 base; junction bases outside the gene matches: 7. CDR1 is SNHLY, CDR2 FYNNEI, per germline. There are 15 residues in the CDR3. CDR3 sequence (DNA): TGTGCCAGCAGGGCAACTAGCGGAATCCAAGAGACCCAGTACTTC. This sequence encodes CASRATSGIQETQYF.

This chain uses TRBV6-1 with TRBJ1-2; a possible D gene is TRBD1 (5 bases). The CDR3 spans 12 residues. The V gene's germline CDR1 is MNHNS and CDR2 SASEGT. Trimming stripped 10 bases from V and 8 bases from J, with 17 bases between. The CDR3: CATPGGIGGYTF. The CDR3 DNA sequence: TGTGCCACCCCTGGGGGGATAGGAGGCTACACCTTC.